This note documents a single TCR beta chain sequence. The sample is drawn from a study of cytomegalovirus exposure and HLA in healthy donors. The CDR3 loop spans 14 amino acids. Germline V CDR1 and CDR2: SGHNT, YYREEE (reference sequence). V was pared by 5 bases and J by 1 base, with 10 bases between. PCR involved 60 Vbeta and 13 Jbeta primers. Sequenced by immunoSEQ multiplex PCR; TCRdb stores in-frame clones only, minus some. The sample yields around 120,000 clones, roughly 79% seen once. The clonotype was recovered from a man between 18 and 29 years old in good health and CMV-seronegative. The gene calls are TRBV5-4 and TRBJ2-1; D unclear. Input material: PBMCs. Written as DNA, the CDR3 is TGTGCCAGCAGTGGCGGTGGGTCCTACAATGAGCAGTTCTTC. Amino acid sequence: CASSGGGSYNEQFF.